These 24 T cell receptor beta chains originate from one sample sequenced in a study of blood T cells in healthy people across ages. Sample-barcoded 5' priming and a J-beta primer mix drove a second PCR of roughly 6 to 12 cycles. In TCRdb, the 5' RACE reads were re-called with MiXCR into one record per CDR3 protein. The repertoire holds around 1.5 million distinct CDR3 sequences, around 35% seen once, with around 10% in the top ten. Sequencing was done on a sample of blood. These TCRs come from a woman in her thirties in good health.

Many counts were recorded for this clonotype. The chain combines TRBV5-1 with TRBJ2-4; perhaps D is TRBD1 or TRBD2 (5 bases each). Trimming took 4 bases from V and 0 from J, leaving 20 bases between them. CDR3 length equals 18 residues. The germline CDR1 and CDR2 sequences are SGHRS and YFSETQ. The CDR3 coding sequence is TGCGCCAGCAGCACGGGGCTCGTACAGGACTTAGCCAAAAACATTCAGTACTTC. It is translated as CASSTGLVQDLAKNIQYF.

This clonotype came up a few times. The chain uses TRBV5-1 and TRBJ2-3, with D possibly being TRBD1 or TRBD2 (6 bases each). With 4 bases removed from V and 0 bases from J, the gap between germline ends came to 15 bases. Germline V lookup: CDR1 SGHRS, CDR2 YFSETQ. CDR3 size: 16 residues. CDR3 residues: CASSANRGPSTDTQYF. In DNA, the CDR3 is TGCGCCAGCAGCGCCAACCGGGGGCCTAGCACAGATACGCAGTATTTT.

A few counts support this clonotype. The chain combines TRBV3-1 with TRBJ2-6; D is ambiguous. The V end was cut by 0 bases, the J end by 4 bases, with 19 bases between. The germline V gene encodes CDR1 LGHDT and CDR2 YNNKEL (reference sequence). The CDR3 contains 19 residues. In nucleotides, the CDR3 is TGTGCCAGCAGCCAAGATCTTCCGGGCGGAACAGTGGGGGCCAACGTCCTGACTTTC. Translation gives CASSQDLPGGTVGANVLTF.

The table lists this clonotype with a few counts. This rearrangement joins TRBV25-1 to TRBJ2-1; 12 nucleotides align to TRBD2. Trimming removed 4 bases from V and 6 bases from J; junction bases left unmatched: 4. The CDR3 loop spans 15 amino acids. Germline V gene data show CDR1 as MGHDK and CDR2 as SYGVNS. The CDR3 spells CASSGLAGVGNEQFF. The CDR3 coding sequence is TGTGCCAGCAGTGGACTAGCGGGAGTCGGCAATGAGCAGTTCTTC.

The chain links TRBV7-2 to TRBJ1-1; D may be TRBD1 (5 bases). Trimming removed 3 bases at V and 8 bases at J, with 10 bases between. The germline V gene encodes CDR1 SGHTA and CDR2 FQGNSA. This CDR3 contains 12 residues. The CDR3 DNA sequence: TGTGCCAGCAGCTTTAGGGGCAGAGAAGCTTTCTTT. Translation: CASSFRGREAFF.

This clonotype was seen only a few times. The chain uses TRBV7-3 and TRBJ1-4, with a tentative D call TRBD1 (6 bases). The CDR3 loop spans 17 amino acids. Germline V gives CDR1 SGHTA, CDR2 FQGTGA. V was pared by 7 bases and J by 0 bases, with 18 bases between. The CDR3, as DNA: TGTGCCAGCATCAACCGTAAGGGGGGCGCAACTAATGAAAAACTGTTTTTT. This codes for CASINRKGGATNEKLFF.

This clonotype occurred a few times. The rearrangement uses TRBV11-2 and TRBJ2-3; 12 bases map to TRBD2. Trimming removed 4 bases from V and 2 bases from J; junction bases left unmatched: 4. Germline CDR1 is SGHAT and CDR2 is FQNNGV. The CDR3 is 16 residues long. CDR3 protein: CASSSTSGRFTDTQYF. The CDR3 bases are TGTGCCAGCAGCTCGACTAGCGGGAGATTCACAGATACGCAGTATTTT.

This clonotype was seen only a few times. The chain employs TRBV3-1 and TRBJ2-5, with no clear D. The CDR3 covers 11 residues. Trimming removed 3 bases at V and 11 bases at J, with 10 bases between. Germline lookup yields CDR1 LGHDT and CDR2 YNNKEL (reference sequence). The CDR3 region has the DNA TGTGCCAGCAGCCACTATTCGGAGCAGTACTTC. Protein: CASSHYSEQYF.

This chain uses TRBV10-2 with TRBJ2-3; 9 bases are shared with TRBD2. Germline CDR1 WSHSY, CDR2 SAAADI. The CDR3 totals 16 residues. J gave up 1 base and V 6 bases, and 8 bases lay outside the gene matches. The CDR3 sequence is CASSPDERGGTDTQYF. CDR3 coding DNA: TGCGCCAGCAGCCCCGACGAGCGGGGGGGCACAGATACGCAGTATTTT.

The chain is built from TRBV7-9 and TRBJ2-1, with D perhaps matching TRBD2 (6 bases). The length of the CDR3 is 15 residues. The ends were cut back, 5 bases at V and 8 bases at J, with 19 bases in the middle. From germline, CDR1 is SEHNR and CDR2 FQNEAQ (reference sequence). Here the CDR3 reads CASSPKVGREDEQFF. The CDR3 nucleotides are TGTGCCAGCAGCCCAAAAGTCGGCAGGGAGGATGAGCAGTTCTTC.

This clonotype appeared many times. The junction shows a germline mismatch at one end, possibly a read error. This chain links TRBV5-1 with TRBJ2-3; D is ambiguous. Germline V CDR1 and CDR2: SGHRS, YFSETQ. The CDR3 has 12 amino acids. The CDR3, as DNA: TGTGCCAGCAGCTTTAGCACAGATACGCAGTATTTT. Translated: CASSFSTDTQYF.

The table lists this clonotype with many counts. This rearrangement joins TRBV28 to TRBJ1-2; D gene ambiguous. Germline CDR1 is MDHEN and CDR2 is SYDVKM. The V end was cut by 4 bases, the J end by 4 bases, with 4 bases between. There are 11 residues in the CDR3. The CDR3 sequence: CASSSPYGYTF. CDR3 DNA sequence: TGTGCCAGCAGTTCACCCTATGGCTACACCTTC.

This clonotype was picked up a small number of times. The chain recombines TRBV6-5 with TRBJ2-1, with D perhaps matching TRBD1 (6 bases). The CDR3 sequence is 13 residues long. Germline V gene data show CDR1 as MNHEY and CDR2 as SVGAGI. The V end lost 5 bases, the J end lost 6 bases, and 11 bases lay between the germline ends. This chain's CDR3 is CASSPRGSNEQFF. The CDR3 DNA is TGTGCCAGCAGTCCCAGGGGAAGCAATGAGCAGTTCTTC.

Only a few counts were recorded for this clonotype. The CDR3 DNA is TGTGCCAGCAGCGCGGAGGGGACATCGAATGAAAAACTGTTTTTT. It codes for CASSAEGTSNEKLFF. The V and J genes are TRBV7-9 and TRBJ1-4; D is possibly TRBD1 (6 bases). Germline loops: CDR1 SEHNR, CDR2 FQNEAQ (reference sequence). V was cut by 5 bases and J by 5 bases, with 15 bases left in between. This CDR3 region has 15 residues.

This clonotype was recorded a few times. DNA for the CDR3: TGTGCCAGCAGCTTAGTCCCGGACAGGGTCCGTTACAATGAGCAGTTCTTC. Its translation is CASSLVPDRVRYNEQFF. The V gene is TRBV7-2, the J gene TRBJ2-1; TRBD1 agrees at 8 bases. After removal of 1 base from V and 4 bases from J, the junction contained 9 bases not matched to a gene. Germline V lookup: CDR1 SGHTA, CDR2 FQGNSA. The CDR3 has 17 residues.

About this clonotype itself: A much larger clone lies one base from this, so it may be a read error. This sequence joins TRBV4-1 and TRBJ2-6, with TRBD1 matching over 10 bases. CDR1 is MGHRA, CDR2 YSYEKL, per germline. CDR3 length: 17 amino acids. In DNA, the CDR3 is TGCGCCAGCAGCCTCTACCAGGGACAGGGGAGGGCCAGCGTCCTGACTTTC. Its translation: CASSLYQGQGRASVLTF.

This chain connects TRBV29-1 to TRBJ1-1, with D perhaps matching TRBD1 (5 bases). This CDR3 has 14 amino acids. V lost 6 bases and J 6 bases, leaving 20 bases between the germline ends. Looked up from germline, CDR1 is SQVTM and CDR2 is ANQGSEA. The CDR3 protein is CSVLFGGQGAEAFF. Written as DNA, the CDR3 is TGCAGCGTCCTTTTCGGCGGGCAGGGCGCTGAAGCTTTCTTT. Based on the CDR3 plus reference TRBV29-1 and TRBJ1-1, the full variable domain is SAVISQKPSRDICQRGTSLTIQCQVDSQVTMMFWYRQQPGQSLTLIATANQGSEATYESGFVIDKFPISRPNLTFSTLTVSNMSPEDSSIYLCSVLFGGQGAEAFFGQGTRLTVV.

The gene calls are TRBV9 and TRBJ1-1, with a tentative D call TRBD1 (6 bases). CDR3 length equals 13 residues. Germline CDR1 reads SGDLS; CDR2 reads YYNGEE. V lost 2 bases, J lost 3 bases, and 8 bases lay in between. The DNA of the CDR3 is TGTGCCAGCAGCGTCGAGGGGGACACTGAAGCTTTCTTT. Its protein product is CASSVEGDTEAFF.

This clonotype has a handful of counts. The CDR3, as DNA: TGTGCCAGCAGTGAAGAAACGGGGCAGGATGGCTACACCTTC. It translates to CASSEETGQDGYTF. The chain is built from TRBV6-1 and TRBJ1-2; D is perhaps TRBD1 (5 bases). Looked up from germline, CDR1 is MNHNS and CDR2 is SASEGT. V was clipped by 1 base and J by 6 bases, with 12 bases between them. The CDR3 has 14 residues.

The CDR3 DNA reads TGTGCCAGCAGCTTAGACCCGGGACTAGCGTCTGAGCAGTTCTTC. It yields the protein CASSLDPGLASEQFF. The chain carries TRBV5-5 and TRBJ2-1; 10 positions match TRBD2. CDR3 size: 15 residues. Looked up from germline, CDR1 is SGHKS and CDR2 is YYEKEE (reference sequence). V shed 2 bases, J shed 9 bases, and the junction held 8 bases outside the gene matches.

This clonotype was observed a handful of times. The chain combines TRBV7-6 with TRBJ2-1; possibly TRBD2 for D (5 bases). Germline values: CDR1 SGHVS, CDR2 FNYEAQ. V lost 1 base and J 8 bases, leaving 15 bases between the germline ends. The CDR3 runs to 15 residues. The CDR3 protein is CASSLEPARRYEQFF. The CDR3 nucleotides read TGTGCCAGCAGCTTAGAACCCGCTAGGAGGTATGAGCAGTTCTTC.

This chain uses TRBV6-2 or TRBV6-3 with TRBJ2-7; 12 bases match TRBD2. V lost 2 bases to trimming and J lost 2 bases; unmatched junction nucleotides: 7. Germline V gives CDR1 MNHEY, CDR2 SVGEGT. This CDR3 is built from 17 residues. The CDR3 loop is CASSYPSGRGGPYEQYF. Written as DNA, the CDR3 is TGTGCCAGCAGTTACCCTAGCGGGAGGGGAGGACCCTACGAGCAGTACTTC.

Notes on this clonotype: One end of the junction does not line up with germline, which may come from a read error. The chain uses TRBV12-3 or TRBV12-4 and TRBJ2-3; D call uncertain. There are 15 residues in the CDR3. In DNA form, the CDR3 reads TGTGCCACCAGTTTCCTGGGTCGAGACACAGATACGCAGTATTTT. As protein: CATSFLGRDTDTQYF.

V gene TRBV25-1 combines with J gene TRBJ1-6, with D unresolved. V lost 2 bases to trimming and J lost 3 bases, with 2 bases between them. Germline V lookup: CDR1 MGHDK, CDR2 SYGVNS. The CDR3 has 13 residues. The CDR3 spells CASSEGYNSPLHF. The DNA of the CDR3 is TGTGCCAGCAGTGAAGGCTATAATTCACCCCTCCACTTT. Full variable domain (outside the CDR3, taken from reference TRBV25-1 and TRBJ1-6): EADIYQTPRYLVIGTGKKITLECSQTMGHDKMYWYQQDPGMELHLIHYSYGVNSTEKGDLSSESTVSRIRTEHFPLTLESARPSHTSQYLCASSEGYNSPLHFGNGTRLTVT.